One sample yielded the 10 T cell receptor beta chains listed below, sequenced in a study of T cell responses to AZD1222 COVID-19 vaccine. Generated by immunoSEQ multiplex PCR, the TCRdb table keeps only in-frame clones and is missing some. The sample lists approximately 110,000 clones; 70% to 90% were seen once. The material sequenced was peripheral blood, taken 28 days after the second AZD1222 dose. These receptors were collected from an adult who received the AZD1222 COVID-19 vaccine.

V gene TRBV19 combines with J gene TRBJ2-2; D is uncertain. CDR1 is LNHDA, CDR2 SQIVND, per germline (reference sequence). This CDR3 contains 14 residues. V was cut by 1 base and J by 6 bases, with 9 bases left in between. CDR3 amino acids: CASSIAPLPGELFF. CDR3 DNA: TGTGCCAGTAGTATAGCTCCGCTCCCCGGGGAGCTGTTTTTT.

The sample holds one count of this clone. The chain carries TRBV24-1 and TRBJ2-2; 10 bases agree with TRBD2. The CDR3 runs to 16 residues. Germline values: CDR1 KGHDR, CDR2 SFDVKD. V shed 0 bases, J shed 7 bases, and the junction held 4 bases outside the gene matches. The DNA of the CDR3 is TGTGCCACCAGTGATTTGCCTAGCGGGAGTCTCGGGGAGCTGTTTTTT. Amino acid sequence: CATSDLPSGSLGELFF.

J is TRBJ2-5 and V is TRBV29-1, with a weak D call TRBD2 (6 bases). The germline V gene has CDR1 SQVTM and CDR2 ANQGSEA. This CDR3 has 11 residues. V shed 3 bases and J shed 5 bases, with 7 bases lying between them. Written as DNA, the CDR3 is TGCAGCGTTGACCTAGCGGAGACCCAGTACTTC. Translated: CSVDLAETQYF.

On this clone: Germline and junction disagree at one end, which may indicate a read error. The rearrangement uses TRBV29-1 and TRBJ1-1; no clear D. This CDR3 spans 9 amino acids. CDR1 SQVTM and CDR2 ANQGSEA come from the germline V gene. The chain's CDR3 is CSVDSVARF. In nucleotides, the CDR3 is TGCAGCGTTGACTCCGTGGCCCGTTTT.

This sequence joins TRBV19 and TRBJ1-2, with D hard to call. Germline V lookup: CDR1 LNHDA, CDR2 SQIVND (reference sequence). Trimming stripped 10 bases from V and 5 bases from J, with 8 bases between. The length of the CDR3 is 10 residues. This chain's CDR3 is CATLGYGYTF. The CDR3 nucleotides read TGTGCCACCCTAGGTTATGGCTACACCTTC.

This clone appeared a single time. The chain employs TRBV24-1 and TRBJ2-1; unclear D gene. CDR3 length: 15 residues. Germline V gene sequence: CDR1 KGHDR, CDR2 SFDVKD. Trimming pared 3 bases from V and 0 bases from J, leaving 8 bases between. The DNA of the CDR3 is TGTGCCACCAGTGATCCGTCTAGCTCCTACAATGAGCAGTTCTTC. Its translation is CATSDPSSSYNEQFF.

The chain combines TRBV27 with TRBJ2-7, with TRBD1 matching over 9 bases. Germline CDR1 MNHEY, CDR2 SMNVEV (reference sequence). V gave up 6 bases and J gave up 5 bases; unmatched junction bases: 11. There are 15 residues in the CDR3. The CDR3 DNA follows: TGTGCCAGCAGCAGAGGACAGGGGACTCGTCACGAGCAGTACTTC. Protein: CASSRGQGTRHEQYF.

V is TRBV30 and J is TRBJ1-1; the match to TRBD1 covers 7 bases. In germline, CDR1 is GTSNPN, CDR2 SVGIG (reference sequence). This CDR3 contains 16 residues. The V gene end was trimmed by 6 bases and the J gene end by 0 bases; junction bases not matched to a gene: 13. The CDR3 spells CACRRPGDRVNTEAFF. The CDR3 DNA is TGTGCCTGCAGACGTCCAGGGGACAGAGTGAACACTGAAGCTTTCTTT. The full variable domain, its missing parts supplied by reference TRBV30 and TRBJ1-1, is SQTIHQWPATLVQPVGSPLSLECTVEGTSNPNLYWYRQAAGRGLQLLFYSVGIGQISSEVPQNLSASRPQDRQFILSSKKLLLSDSGFYLCACRRPGDRVNTEAFFGQGTRLTVV.

The CDR3 sequence is CASSVAGRATDTQYF. For the CDR3, the DNA is TGTGCCAGCAGCGTAGCCGGGAGGGCCACAGATACGCAGTATTTT. The chain carries TRBV9 and TRBJ2-3; 8 nucleotides match TRBD2. Germline V gene lookup returns CDR1 SGDLS and CDR2 YYNGEE. This CDR3 comprises 15 residues. Trimming cost V 0 bases and J 2 bases; bases outside gene matches: 2.

The V and J genes are TRBV24-1 and TRBJ1-5; D perhaps matches TRBD1 (5 bases). V lost 5 bases and J 8 bases, leaving 18 bases between the germline ends. The CDR3 contains 15 residues. The germline gives CDR1 KGHDR, CDR2 SFDVKD. The DNA of the CDR3 is TGTGCCACCAGTGGTAGGGGACGGGGACCGGAGCCCCAGCATTTT. As protein: CATSGRGRGPEPQHF.